A selection of T cell receptor beta chains follows, all from one sample in a study of blood T cell repertoires in COVID-19. Assay: immunoSEQ multiplex PCR; the TCRdb copy retains only in-frame clones and omits some. The sample consists of about 480,000 clones, approximately 90% of them appearing once. The source material was PBMCs or T cells enriched from blood (not recorded which). The source of these receptors is a woman aged 18-30 years with acute COVID-19. Each CDR3 is given with its conserved first and last residue. A D gene is named only where the DNA matches it firmly. Part of the rows lack a size; the others show once, few, many or a class for expanded clones.

TGTGCCAGCCGTACGGAGGCCGGGGAGCTGTTTTTT	CASRTEAGELFF	TRBJ2-2	-	-	TRBV9
TGTGCCAGCAGTTCCCCCTGGACAGGCGTGACTGAAGCTTTCTTT	CASSSPWTGVTEAFF	TRBJ1-1	TRBD1	-	TRBV27
TGTGCCAGCAGCACCTGGACAGTTGAAAAACTGTTTTTT	CASSTWTVEKLFF	TRBJ1-4	-	-	TRBV5-4
TGCGCCAGCAGTCCCCCTGGGGCTATACCACAAGAGACCCAGTACTTC	CASSPPGAIPQETQYF	TRBJ2-5	-	-	TRBV23-1
TGTGCCAGCAGCGTAGGAATGGGACTGTCAGGAGATACGCAGTATTTT	CASSVGMGLSGDTQYF	TRBJ2-3	-	-	TRBV9
TGTGCCAGCAGTGAACCACCCGGGACAGGGGAGAAACTGTTTTTT	CASSEPPGTGEKLFF	TRBJ1-4	TRBD1	-	TRBV6-1
TGTGCCACCAGCGGTGCGCAACAGCCACATAGCAATCAGCCCCAGCATTTT	CATSGAQQPHSNQPQHF	TRBJ1-5	-	-	TRBV15
TGTGCCAGCAGCCTGGGACTAGGGAAGGAGTTCTTC	CASSLGLGKEFF	TRBJ2-1	TRBD2	-	TRBV7-2
TGTGCCACCAGCAGAGATTATCGGGACAGGGAAGAGTCACCCCTCCACTTT	CATSRDYRDREESPLHF	TRBJ1-6	TRBD1	few	TRBV15
TGTGCCAGCAGTTTCTCTTCCGGGGGAGGCACTGAAGCTTTCTTT	CASSFSSGGGTEAFF	TRBJ1-1	-	-	TRBV27
TGCGCCAGCAGCTTGGGGGTACAGGGGAACAATCAGCCCCAGCATTTT	CASSLGVQGNNQPQHF	TRBJ1-5	TRBD1	-	TRBV5-1
TGTGCCAGCAGTCCGCAGGGAATTAGGGACAATGAGCAGTTCTTC	CASSPQGIRDNEQFF	TRBJ2-1	-	once	TRBV28
TGCAGCGTCACCTGGAGCACTGAAGCTTTCTTT	CSVTWSTEAFF	TRBJ1-1	-	-	TRBV29-1
TGTGCCAGCAGTGATCGAGGTAGCAACAAAAACATTCAGTACTTC	CASSDRGSNKNIQYF	TRBJ2-4	-	once	TRBV6-1
TGCAGTGCTAGTGAGACAACGTCCATTGAAGCTTTCTTT	CSASETTSIEAFF	TRBJ1-1	-	-	TRBV20-1
TGTGCCAGCAGCTTAGGCGGACAGGGACAAGAGACCCAGTACTTC	CASSLGGQGQETQYF	TRBJ2-5	TRBD1	-	TRBV11-2
TGTGCCAGCAGCCAAGCGGGGTCAGCTAACTATGGCTACACCTTC	CASSQAGSANYGYTF	TRBJ1-2	-	once	TRBV5-4
TGTGCCAGCAGCAAAGAGAAGCCAGGGAATACTAACTATGGCTACACCTTC	CASSKEKPGNTNYGYTF	TRBJ1-2	-	once	TRBV21-1
TGTGCCAGCAGTGAACTTGGGGCAGGGGGGTCTGGCTACACCTTC	CASSELGAGGSGYTF	TRBJ1-2	TRBD1	-	TRBV6-1
TGTGCCAGCAGTTCCCTGAGGAGGCTGAACACTGAAGCTTTCTTT	CASSSLRRLNTEAFF	TRBJ1-1	-	-	TRBV28
TGTGCCAGCAGCGTGACCGGGGATTTAGGAACTGAAGCTTTCTTT	CASSVTGDLGTEAFF	TRBJ1-1	-	-	TRBV7-3
TGTGCCAGTAGTATAGGCGCTAGCGGGACCTACGAGCAGTACTTC	CASSIGASGTYEQYF	TRBJ2-7	TRBD2	-	TRBV19
TGTGCCAGCAGTGCACAGGGGGATGGCTACACCTTC	CASSAQGDGYTF	TRBJ1-2	TRBD1	-	TRBV2
TGTGCCAGCACCAACCGGGATCCGACCTACGAGCAGTACTTC	CASTNRDPTYEQYF	TRBJ2-7	-	-	TRBV6-5
TGTGCCAGCAGCCTAGCTACTGGAAACACCATATATTTT	CASSLATGNTIYF	TRBJ1-3	-	-	TRBV7-3
TGCAGCGTTGAAGATCTCGGGGGGAACACAGATACGCAGTATTTT	CSVEDLGGNTDTQYF	TRBJ2-3	TRBD2	-	TRBV29-1
TGTGCCAGCAGACCGACAGGGGTCGGCTCCTACGAGCAGTACTTC	CASRPTGVGSYEQYF	TRBJ2-7	TRBD1	-	TRBV6-5
TGTGCCAGCAGATCCGACAGGGGGGACACCTACGAGCAGTACTTC	CASRSDRGDTYEQYF	TRBJ2-7	TRBD1	-	TRBV27
TGTGCCAGTAGTATAGATCCATCAGATACGCAGTATTTT	CASSIDPSDTQYF	TRBJ2-3	-	-	TRBV19
TGCGCCAGCAACGGACAAGGCTCCTACAATGAGCAGTTCTTC	CASNGQGSYNEQFF	TRBJ2-1	-	-	TRBV10-2
TGTGCCAGCAGTAAGGGGGGGCGCAACACAGATACGCAGTATTTT	CASSKGGRNTDTQYF	TRBJ2-3	-	-	TRBV7-2
TGCGCCAGCAGTCAATCGAAGAGCTATCAGCCCCAGCATTTT	CASSQSKSYQPQHF	TRBJ1-5	-	-	TRBV23-1
TGCGCCAGCAGCTCGGTGGCGGCCACCGGGGAGCTGTTTTTT	CASSSVAATGELFF	TRBJ2-2	-	-	TRBV5-1